This T cell receptor (beta chain) was observed in a study of STAT5B mutations in CD4+ large granular lymphocyte leukemia. Study conclusions and caveats: Approximately 25% of private leukemic clonotypes occurred rarely in other patients' non-leukemic repertoires. Patient CD4-sorted repertoires stayed more clonal than healthy ones after leukemic-clone removal.

Comments on this clone: Its target is not known.

V lost 2 bases, J lost 0 bases, and 8 bases lay in between. Germline V gene lookup returns CDR1 SEHNR and CDR2 FQNEAQ (reference sequence). This CDR3 spans 14 amino acids. Data came from immunoSEQ multiplex PCR; TCRdb stores just in-frame clones and leaves some out. The sample records 25,000 to 35,000 clones, roughly 76% being singletons. This chain joins TRBV7-9 and TRBJ2-7, with unresolved D. This receptor was taken from a human donor in good health. The sample taken for sequencing was CD4+ T cells from blood buffy coats. CDR3 nucleotide sequence: TGTGCCAGCAGCTTAACTGGTAGCTCCTACGAGCAGTACTTC. It yields the protein CASSLTGSSYEQYF.